Presented here are 12 T cell receptor beta chains from one specimen sequenced in a study of cytomegalovirus exposure and HLA in healthy donors. PCR employed 60 Vbeta and 13 Jbeta primers. The data were produced by immunoSEQ multiplex PCR, yet TCRdb's version contains in-frame clones alone and is incomplete. The data contain 50,000 or so clones, under 90% of them seen just once; the ten biggest clones take up 2.5% to 3.5%. Sequencing used PBMCs. The receptors here all came from a woman under 30 in good health and CMV-seronegative.

The V call is TRBV5-1, the J call TRBJ1-1, with a possible D match to TRBD1 (6 bases). The CDR3 loop spans 16 amino acids. Germline values: CDR1 SGHRS, CDR2 YFSETQ. Trimming left V 4 bases short and J 6 bases short, with 22 bases between. CDR3 in DNA: TGCGCCAGCAGCCCCGGGGGGGGGCCCCGACCGGCTGAAGCTTTCTTT. Translated, it gives CASSPGGGPRPAEAFF. The variable domain in full, completed from reference TRBV5-1 and TRBJ1-1, reads KAGVTQTPRYLIKTRGQQVTLSCSPISGHRSVSWYQQTPGQGLQFLFEYFSETQRNKGNFPGRFSGRQFSNSRSEMNVSTLELGDSALYLCASSPGGGPRPAEAFFGQGTRLTVV.

The V gene is TRBV7-8, the J gene TRBJ2-7; TRBD2 agrees at 8 bases. Germline trimming cut 1 base from V and 5 bases from J; bases unmatched to any gene: 13. This CDR3 is built from 17 residues. Per germline, CDR1 SGHVS and CDR2 FQNEAQ. The CDR3 spells CASSLVGGGSGRNEQYF. In DNA, the CDR3 is TGTGCCAGCAGCTTAGTGGGGGGAGGGAGCGGGAGAAACGAGCAGTACTTC.

The rearrangement joins TRBV5-8 to TRBJ1-1, with a tentative D call TRBD1 (6 bases). The germline V gene has CDR1 SGHTS and CDR2 YDEGEE. The CDR3 is 13 amino acids. Trimming cost V 9 bases and J 1 base, with 13 bases left between them. The CDR3 loop is CATSWGQNTEAFF. DNA of the CDR3: TGTGCCACGTCCTGGGGACAGAACACTGAAGCTTTCTTT.

The chain carries TRBV5-1 and TRBJ2-3; tentative D call: TRBD1 (5 bases). Germline CDR1 is SGHRS and CDR2 is YFSETQ. The CDR3 loop spans 15 amino acids. Trimming cost V 0 bases and J 5 bases, with 13 bases left between them. The CDR3 DNA sequence: TGCGCCAGCAGCTTGGTGGGGCAGGACATAGATACGCAGTATTTT. Protein: CASSLVGQDIDTQYF.

V and J are TRBV7-8 and TRBJ2-7; D uncertain. Trimming took 2 bases from V and 1 from J, leaving 9 bases between them. The CDR3 sequence is 14 residues long. Germline lookup yields CDR1 SGHVS and CDR2 FQNEAQ. The CDR3 bases are TGTGCCAGCAGCTTAAGCCCGGTTTCCTACGAGCAGTACTTC. Protein product: CASSLSPVSYEQYF.

The J gene is TRBJ2-7, the V gene TRBV27; maybe TRBD1 (5 bases). Trimming pared 8 bases from V and 1 base from J, leaving 12 bases between. Germline lookup yields CDR1 MNHEY and CDR2 SMNVEV (reference sequence). The CDR3 is 13 amino acids. The CDR3 sequence is CASRLDTSYEQYF. DNA of the CDR3: TGTGCCAGCCGACTGGACACTTCCTACGAGCAGTACTTC.

V usage is TRBV9 and J usage is TRBJ1-2; TRBD1 aligns across 7 bases. V dropped 0 bases and J dropped 2; count of bases not matched to a gene: 1. CDR1 and CDR2 from the germline V gene are SGDLS and YYNGEE. The length of the CDR3 is 14 residues. CDR3 amino acids: CASSVEQGNYGYTF. The CDR3 nucleotides are TGTGCCAGCAGCGTAGAACAGGGGAACTATGGCTACACCTTC.

The chain couples TRBV29-1 to TRBJ2-7; a possible D gene is TRBD1 (6 bases). Germline CDR1 reads SQVTM; CDR2 reads ANQGSEA. Trimming took 5 bases from V and 3 from J, leaving 14 bases between them. The CDR3 has 13 residues. CDR3 nucleotide sequence: TGCAGCGTTTACACAGACAGGAGCTACGAGCAGTACTTC. Protein: CSVYTDRSYEQYF.

This chain connects TRBV30 to TRBJ2-1, with 9 bases matching TRBD2. Per germline, CDR1 GTSNPN and CDR2 SVGIG (reference sequence). The ends lost 4 bases at V and 8 bases at J; junction bases unmatched: 12. The CDR3 runs to 15 residues. In DNA form, the CDR3 reads TGTGCCTGGAACGGGGCGGGAGGGTTGTTGGATGAGCAGTTCTTC. Amino acids: CAWNGAGGLLDEQFF.

This clone was counted only a few times. Within the sample, other DNA sequences also encode this same CDR3. The chain couples TRBV5-6 to TRBJ2-7; 10 nucleotides agree with TRBD1. Germline trimming cut 4 bases from V and 4 bases from J; bases unmatched to any gene: 5. This CDR3 region has 14 residues. Germline V gene data show CDR1 as SGHDT and CDR2 as YYEEEE. The CDR3 loop is CASSKGQGRYEQYF. The CDR3 DNA reads as TGTGCCAGCAGCAAGGGACAGGGGAGATACGAGCAGTACTTC.

This clone was detected only a few times. The rearrangement joins TRBV29-1 to TRBJ2-1; TRBD2 matches at 8 bases. The CDR3 runs to 13 residues. V gave up 5 bases and J gave up 3 bases; unmatched junction bases: 3. Per the germline V gene, CDR1 is SQVTM and CDR2 is ANQGSEA. CDR3 amino acids: CSVTSGFYNEQFF. The CDR3 nucleotides are TGCAGCGTTACTAGCGGCTTCTACAATGAGCAGTTCTTC.

The V gene is TRBV9, the J gene TRBJ1-2, with TRBD1 matching 9 bases. The V and J ends lost 1 base and 2 bases, in that order; junction bases with no gene match: 12. The germline V gene has CDR1 SGDLS and CDR2 YYNGEE. This CDR3 spans 18 amino acids. The CDR3 sequence is CASSVSKTGTGPNYGYTF. Here the CDR3 DNA reads TGTGCCAGCAGCGTAAGCAAAACCGGGACAGGGCCCAACTATGGCTACACCTTC. Using reference TRBV9 and TRBJ1-2 for the parts outside the CDR3, the full variable domain is DSGVTQTPKHLITATGQRVTLRCSPRSGDLSVYWYQQSLDQGLQFLIQYYNGEERAKGNILERFSAQQFPDLHSELNLSSLELGDSALYFCASSVSKTGTGPNYGYTFGSGTRLTVV.